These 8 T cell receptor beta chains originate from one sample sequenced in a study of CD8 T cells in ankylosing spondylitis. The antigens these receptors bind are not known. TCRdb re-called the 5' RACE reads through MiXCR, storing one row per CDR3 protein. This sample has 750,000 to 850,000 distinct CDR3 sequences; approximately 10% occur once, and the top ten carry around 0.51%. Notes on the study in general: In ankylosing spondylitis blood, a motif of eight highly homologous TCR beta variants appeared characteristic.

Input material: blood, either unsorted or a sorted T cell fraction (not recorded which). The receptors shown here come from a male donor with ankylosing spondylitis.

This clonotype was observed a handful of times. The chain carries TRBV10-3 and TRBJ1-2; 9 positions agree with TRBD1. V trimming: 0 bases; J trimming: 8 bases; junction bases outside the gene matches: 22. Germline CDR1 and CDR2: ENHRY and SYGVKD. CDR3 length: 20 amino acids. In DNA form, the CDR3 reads TGTGCCATCAGTGAGTCGTCCTTCACCGTGGGGAGACAGGGGGAGGAAGGCTACACCTTC. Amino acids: CAISESSFTVGRQGEEGYTF.

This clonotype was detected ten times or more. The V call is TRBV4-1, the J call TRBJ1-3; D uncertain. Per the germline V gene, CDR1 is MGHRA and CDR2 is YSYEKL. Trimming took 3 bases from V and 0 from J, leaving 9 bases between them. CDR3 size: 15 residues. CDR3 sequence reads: CASSHARSSGNTIYF. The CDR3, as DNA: TGCGCCAGCAGCCATGCTAGGTCCTCTGGAAACACCATATATTTT.

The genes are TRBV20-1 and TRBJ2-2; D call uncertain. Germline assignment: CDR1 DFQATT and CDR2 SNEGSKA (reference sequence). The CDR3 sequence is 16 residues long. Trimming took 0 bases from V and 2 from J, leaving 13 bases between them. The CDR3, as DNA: TGCAGTGCTAGAGATATACGAGGCGTAAACACCGGGGAGCTGTTTTTT. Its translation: CSARDIRGVNTGELFF.

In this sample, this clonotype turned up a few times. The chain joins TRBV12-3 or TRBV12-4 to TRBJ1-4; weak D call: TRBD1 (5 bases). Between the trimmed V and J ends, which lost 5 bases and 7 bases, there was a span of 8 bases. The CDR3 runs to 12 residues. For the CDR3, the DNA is TGTGCCAGCAGTAGGGACGCTGAAAAACTGTTTTTT. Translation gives CASSRDAEKLFF.

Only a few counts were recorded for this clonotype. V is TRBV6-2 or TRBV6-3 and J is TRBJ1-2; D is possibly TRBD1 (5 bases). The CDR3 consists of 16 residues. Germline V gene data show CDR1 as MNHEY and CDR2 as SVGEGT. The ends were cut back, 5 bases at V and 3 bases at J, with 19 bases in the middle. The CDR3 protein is CASSAPGPREYYGYTF. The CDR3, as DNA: TGTGCCAGCAGTGCACCGGGACCCCGAGAGTACTATGGCTACACCTTC.

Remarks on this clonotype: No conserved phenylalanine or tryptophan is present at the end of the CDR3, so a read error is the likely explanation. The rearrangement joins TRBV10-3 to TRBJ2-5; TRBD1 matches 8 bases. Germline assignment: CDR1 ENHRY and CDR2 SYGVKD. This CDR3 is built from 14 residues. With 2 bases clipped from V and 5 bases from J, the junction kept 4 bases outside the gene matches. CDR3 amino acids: CAISEATGVETQYS. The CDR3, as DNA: TGTGCCATCAGTGAGGCGACAGGGGTCGAGACCCAGTACTCC.

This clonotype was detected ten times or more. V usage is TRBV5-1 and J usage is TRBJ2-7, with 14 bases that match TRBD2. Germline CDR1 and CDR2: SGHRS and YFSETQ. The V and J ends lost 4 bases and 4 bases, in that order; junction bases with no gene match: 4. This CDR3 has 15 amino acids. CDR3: CASSRGLAGEYEQYF. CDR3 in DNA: TGCGCCAGCAGCCGGGGACTAGCGGGAGAATACGAGCAGTACTTC.

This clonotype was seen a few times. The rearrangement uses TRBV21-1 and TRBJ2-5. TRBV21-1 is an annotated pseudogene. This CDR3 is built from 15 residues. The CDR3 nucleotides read TGTGCCAGCAGCAAAGTAACGGCAGGCCAAGAGACCCAGTACTTC. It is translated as CASSKVTAGQETQYF.